This TCR beta chain comes out of a study of beta chain features in type 1 diabetes (dated by TCRdb to 2016 to 2018). In terms of the full investigation: Mean age, gender distribution, total cell number and subset yield did not differ between patients and healthy donors. The study compared the TCRB repertoires of sorted circulating CD4+ T cell subsets in recently diagnosed type 1 diabetes patients with those in matched healthy donors. A total of around 110,000,000 sorted cells were examined across all samples, and RNA yield correlated strongly with the number of cells per subset. Whereas all 30 or so donors provided naive and central memory subsets, regulatory and stem cell-like memory subsets were isolated from just 8 patients and roughly 8 healthy donors.

What the authors observed across the whole study: Fewer insertions and more nucleotide deletions at VDJ recombination sites were observed in patients with type 1 diabetes, implying thymic rearrangement abnormalities. Because cDNA rather than genomic DNA was sequenced, highly expressing activated cells could have been over-represented, although no difference in activation and CD3 levels was found between groups. In all four CD4+ subsets, TCRB CDR3 length was moderately but significantly shorter in type 1 diabetes patients. Shorter templates might be favored by PCR, yet because patient and control samples were amplified and corrected together, any such skew would affect both groups equally. The naive, central memory and regulatory TCRB repertoires appeared to resemble one another more closely among patients than among healthy donors. Only small numbers of individuals were included in the HLA sub-analyses, which left unresolved whether HLA type had any influence on TCRB rearrangement.

To note about this clone: The antigen this receptor binds is unknown. The sample holds no much larger clone one base away, and base qualities are not on file.

At the junction V is shortened by 4 bases and J by 11 bases, with 20 bases in between. The germline V gene sets CDR1 to SQVTM and CDR2 to ANQGSEA. The CDR3, from cysteine to phenylalanine, totals 13 residues. Only the CDR3 part of the read is kept: 39 bases, read in frame from the first base. All of the isolated RNA was reverse transcribed with the High Capacity cDNA Reverse Transcription Kit, so expressed TCRB transcripts were sequenced. Deep immunoSEQ sequencing was performed on naive, central memory and regulatory T cell samples, with an average of roughly 3.5 million total reads per sample. Sorted cells were lysed in RLT buffer and RNA was extracted with DNase-treated RNeasy Micro or Mini kits, depending on cell number. Each cell subset was processed on its own to prevent cross-contamination, while patient and healthy donor samples were processed together. TCRB sequences were amplified from cDNA with the immunoSEQ multiplex PCR, producing 87-bp fragments spanning the CDR3 region. Sequencing of the amplicons was performed on the Illumina HiSeq platform. The paper's data handling went like this. Synthetic template baselines were used to correct PCR bias computationally, reads within Hamming distance 2 were collapsed, and singletons that could not be merged were discarded. By aligning reads against IMGT, V, D and J genes, CDR3 length, and insertions or deletions at six rearrangement sites were assigned. Within each subset, clonotype counts were normalized to sorted cell number, after which true diversity and Gini coefficients were computed with the tcR R package. The overlap coefficient, calculated on TCRB nucleotide sequences, was used to measure repertoire sharing. As a proxy for the pre-selection repertoire, out-of-frame TCRB sequences from naive cells were analyzed. Not all clones reach the TCRdb copy of this immuneACCESS table, which keeps in-frame sequences only. Checked studies attribute under half of the gap to unresolved V genes and leave the rest unexplained. V and J calls and clone size are those listed in that table; D and trimming were worked out from the DNA. Here the sample has approximately 600,000 clones; 9.5% to 15% occur a single time. The ten largest clones represent around 0.12% of the sample.

Each donor gave one peripheral blood draw, averaging about 100 mL, which was collected into heparinised tubes. Using a panel that included CD45RO, CCR7, CD25, CD127, CD95 and CD27, naive, central memory, regulatory and stem cell-like memory CD4+ T cells were sorted on a BD FACSAria II. Every sorted population had a purity above 95%. PBMCs were separated immediately by Lymphoprep density gradient centrifugation and were stained directly, without being cultured. So that batch effects would be minimized, each experiment stained and sorted samples in pairs, pairing one healthy donor with one patient. The sample was naive CD4+ T cells from blood. The cell subset or site label here, explained by the study, means: true naive CD4+ T cells. The V gene is TRBV29-1 and the J gene is TRBJ1-1, with no confidently assigned D gene. The sequence derives from a man younger than 40 with type 1 diabetes. The CDR3 region: CSVAPSTGLRAFF. The DNA sequence reads TGCAGCGTTGCACCTTCGACCGGCTTGAGGGCTTTCTTT.